This T cell receptor (beta chain) was captured by sequencing in a study of cytomegalovirus exposure and HLA in healthy donors. Per the germline V gene, CDR1 is MDHEN and CDR2 is SYDVKM. The CDR3 length is 13 residues. V was trimmed by 8 bases and J by 2 bases, leaving 12 bases between them. With 60 Vbeta and 13 Jbeta primers, the PCR was carried out. Sequencing was performed with immunoSEQ multiplex PCR; in TCRdb, only in-frame clones are kept and a portion is missing. The sample lists 240,000 or so clones, around 80% occurring once. Sequenced input: PBMCs. The chain links TRBV28 to TRBJ1-2; TRBD1 is a possible D gene (5 bases). The source is a woman aged 60-75 years in good health and CMV-seropositive. CDR3 residues: CASAWTKNYGYTF. The CDR3 DNA is TGTGCCAGCGCCTGGACAAAAAACTATGGCTACACCTTC.